This T cell receptor (beta chain) emerged from a study of cytomegalovirus exposure and HLA in healthy donors. With respect to this clone: Its antigen is undetermined.

This CDR3 spans 15 amino acids. Trimming took off 2 bases at V and 4 bases at J, with 9 bases between the two ends. Germline values: CDR1 MNHNS, CDR2 SASEGT. Study-wide results and caveats: Accounts indicate the classifier identified cytomegalovirus status with strong specificity and sensitivity. The productive fraction for most TCR beta V segments was about 90% or about 30% in an earlier analysis. Sequencing likely produced, as an artifact, a cluster of highly shared sequence variants.

In the PCR, 60 Vbeta and 13 Jbeta primers were used. Study processing details: Roughly 9.9 million shared chains were among the 80 million or so unique TCR beta chains that a later analysis counted. TCRdb's copy holds only in-frame clones and misses some; the assay was immunoSEQ multiplex PCR. Clone size and the V and J calls come from that table; the DNA yielded D and trimming. This table has about 120,000 clones, 78% appearing once. The receptor was isolated from a woman in her 30s in good health and CMV-seronegative. This chain joins TRBV6-1 and TRBJ1-6; D not certain. Sequenced: PBMCs. The CDR3 sequence: CASSERQAYNSPLHF. As DNA, the CDR3 is TGTGCCAGCAGTGAACGGCAGGCATATAATTCACCCCTCCACTTT.